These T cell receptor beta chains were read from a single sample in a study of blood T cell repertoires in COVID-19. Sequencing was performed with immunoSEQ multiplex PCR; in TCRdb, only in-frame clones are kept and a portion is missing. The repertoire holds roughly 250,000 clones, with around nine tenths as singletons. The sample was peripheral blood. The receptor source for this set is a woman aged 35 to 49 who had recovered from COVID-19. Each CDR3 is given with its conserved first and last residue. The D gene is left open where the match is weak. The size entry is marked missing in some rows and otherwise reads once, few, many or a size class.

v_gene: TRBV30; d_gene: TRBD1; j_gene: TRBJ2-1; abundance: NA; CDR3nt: TGTGCCTGGAGCCGACAGGGGATTTACAATGAGCAGTTCTTC; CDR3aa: CAWSRQGIYNEQFF
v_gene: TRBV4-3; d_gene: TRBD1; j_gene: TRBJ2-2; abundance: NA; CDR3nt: TGCGCCAGCAGCCAAGAGGACAGGGGTGGGGAGCTGTTTTTT; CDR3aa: CASSQEDRGGELFF
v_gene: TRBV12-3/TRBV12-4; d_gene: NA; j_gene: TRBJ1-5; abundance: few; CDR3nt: TGTGCCAGCAGTTTACTGAATCAGCCCCAGCATTTT; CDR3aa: CASSLLNQPQHF
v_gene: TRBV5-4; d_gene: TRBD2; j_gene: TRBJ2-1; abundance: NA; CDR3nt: TGTGCCAGCACCCCAGCGGGACCCAGGAATGAGCAGTTCTTC; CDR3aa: CASTPAGPRNEQFF
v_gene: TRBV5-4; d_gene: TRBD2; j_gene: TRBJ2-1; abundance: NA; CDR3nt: TGTGCCAGCAGCTTGGGACTAGCGGTGGGCTCCTACAATGAGCAGTTCTTC; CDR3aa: CASSLGLAVGSYNEQFF
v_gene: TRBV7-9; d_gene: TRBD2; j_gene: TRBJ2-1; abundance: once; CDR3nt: TGTGCCAGCAGCTTATGGGGGACTAGCGGGAGCCCCAGGGATGAGCAGTTCTTC; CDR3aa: CASSLWGTSGSPRDEQFF
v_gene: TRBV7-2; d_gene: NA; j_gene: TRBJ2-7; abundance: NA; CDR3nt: TGTGCCAGCAGCCGCCGGGACTACGAGCAGTACTTC; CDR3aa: CASSRRDYEQYF
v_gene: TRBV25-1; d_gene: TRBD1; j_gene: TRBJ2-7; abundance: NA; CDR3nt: TGTGCCAGCAGTGAGGGGGGGACAGGGTCTTCCTACGAGCAGTACTTC; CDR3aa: CASSEGGTGSSYEQYF
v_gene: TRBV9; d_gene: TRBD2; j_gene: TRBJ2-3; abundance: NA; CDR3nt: TGTGCCAGCAGCGCCCCCCTCAGCGGGAGGGGGACAGATACGCAGTATTTT; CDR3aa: CASSAPLSGRGTDTQYF
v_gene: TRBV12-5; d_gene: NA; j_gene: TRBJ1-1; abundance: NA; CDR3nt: TGTGCTAGTGGTTTGGTAGGCGGCATGGGCACTGAAGCTTTCTTT; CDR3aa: CASGLVGGMGTEAFF
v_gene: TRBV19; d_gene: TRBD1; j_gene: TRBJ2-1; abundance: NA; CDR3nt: TGTGCCAGTAGTATGGGGACAGGGGGCTCTGAGCAGTTCTTC; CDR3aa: CASSMGTGGSEQFF
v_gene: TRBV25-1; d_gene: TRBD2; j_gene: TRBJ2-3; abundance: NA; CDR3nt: TGTGCCAGCAGCCCCCGGGCCAGCGGGAGTTGGGATACGCAGTATTTT; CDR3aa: CASSPRASGSWDTQYF
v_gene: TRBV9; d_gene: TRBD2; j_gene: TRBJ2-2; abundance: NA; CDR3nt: TGTGCCAGCAGCGTCTTAGCGGGAGCGGGGGCCGGGGAGCTGTTTTTT; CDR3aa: CASSVLAGAGAGELFF
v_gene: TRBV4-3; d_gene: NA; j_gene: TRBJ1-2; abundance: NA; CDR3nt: TGCGCCAGCAGCCAAGACCCCTCTAACTATGGCTACACCTTC; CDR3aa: CASSQDPSNYGYTF
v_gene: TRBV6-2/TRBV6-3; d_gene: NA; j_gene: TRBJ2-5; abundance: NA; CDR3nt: TGTGCCAGCAGTTACGGCACCCAAGAGACCCAGTACTTC; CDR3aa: CASSYGTQETQYF
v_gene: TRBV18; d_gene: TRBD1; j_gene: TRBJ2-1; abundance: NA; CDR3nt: TGTGCCAGCTCACCCCGGGACAGGGGCAATGAGCAGTTCTTC; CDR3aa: CASSPRDRGNEQFF
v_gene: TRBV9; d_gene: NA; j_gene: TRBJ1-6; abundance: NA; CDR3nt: TGTGCCAGCAGCCCAAATACAGGGCCGGCTCCCCTCCACTTT; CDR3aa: CASSPNTGPAPLHF
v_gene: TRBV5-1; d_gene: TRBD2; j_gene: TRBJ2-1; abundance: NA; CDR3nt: TGCGCCAGCAGTCCAAGCGGGAGCGACTACAATGAGCAGTTCTTC; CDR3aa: CASSPSGSDYNEQFF
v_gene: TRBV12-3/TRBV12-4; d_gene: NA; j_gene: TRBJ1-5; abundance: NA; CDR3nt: TGTGCCAGCAACCCAGGTCGCAATCAGCCCCAGCATTTT; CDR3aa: CASNPGRNQPQHF
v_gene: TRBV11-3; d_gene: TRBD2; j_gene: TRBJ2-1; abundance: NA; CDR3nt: TGTGCCAGCAGCCTCGGGACTAGCGGGAGGGAGGAGCAGTTCTTC; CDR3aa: CASSLGTSGREEQFF